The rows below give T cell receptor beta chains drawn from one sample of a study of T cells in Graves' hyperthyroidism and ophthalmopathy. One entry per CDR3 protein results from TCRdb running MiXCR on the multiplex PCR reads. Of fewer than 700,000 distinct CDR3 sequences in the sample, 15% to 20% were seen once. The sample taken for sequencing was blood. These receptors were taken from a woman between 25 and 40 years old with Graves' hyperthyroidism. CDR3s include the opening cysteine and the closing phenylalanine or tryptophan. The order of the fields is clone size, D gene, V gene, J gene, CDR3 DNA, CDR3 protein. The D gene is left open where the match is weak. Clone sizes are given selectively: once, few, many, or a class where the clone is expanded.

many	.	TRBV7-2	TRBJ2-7	TGTGCCAGCAGCTCGCAACAAGGTATACCCTACGAGCAGTACTTC	CASSSQQGIPYEQYF
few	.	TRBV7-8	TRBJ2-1	TGTGCCAGCAGCTTAGCTAGCGTCCCCTACAATGAGCAGTTCTTC	CASSLASVPYNEQFF
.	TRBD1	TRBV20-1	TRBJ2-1	TGCAGTGCCCGGGGACAGAGCTCCTACAATGAGCAGTTCTTC	CSARGQSSYNEQFF
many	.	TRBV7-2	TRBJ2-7	TGTGCCAGCAGCTTAGGACTAGTAGTAGCCTACGAGCAGTACTTC	CASSLGLVVAYEQYF
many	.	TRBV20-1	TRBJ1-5	TGCAGTGCTAGAGATCACACTTGGGGAAGTCAGCCCCAGCATTTT	CSARDHTWGSQPQHF
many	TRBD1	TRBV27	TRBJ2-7	TGTGCCAGCAGTTGGGGGACAGCCACTACCTACGAGCAGTACTTC	CASSWGTATTYEQYF
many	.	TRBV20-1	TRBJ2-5	TGCAGTGCCGAGACTGGCCAAGAGACCCAGTACTTC	CSAETGQETQYF
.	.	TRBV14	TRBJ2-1	TGTGCCAGCAGCCAGGTGCGTGGGGTAACCTACAATGAGCAGTTCTTC	CASSQVRGVTYNEQFF
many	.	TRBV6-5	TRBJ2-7	TGTGCCAGCAGTTACGACGTGGCCTACGAGCAGTACTTC	CASSYDVAYEQYF
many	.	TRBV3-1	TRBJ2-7	TGTGCCAGCAGTCCTTCCCTCACCTACGAGCAGTACTTC	CASSPSLTYEQYF
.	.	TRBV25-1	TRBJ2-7	TGTGCCAGCATTGGGGACAACTCCTACGAGCAGTACTTC	CASIGDNSYEQYF
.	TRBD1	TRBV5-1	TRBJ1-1	TGCGCCAGCAGCTCCGCAGGGGGGGAAGCTTTCTTT	CASSSAGGEAFF
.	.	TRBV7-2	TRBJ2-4	TGTGCCAGCAGCTTAGTTGGGCCAGCCAAAAACATTCAGTACTTC	CASSLVGPAKNIQYF
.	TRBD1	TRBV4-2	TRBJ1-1	TGTGCCAGCAGCCAAGATAGGGGGACAGGGGGCACTGAAGCTTTCTTT	CASSQDRGTGGTEAFF
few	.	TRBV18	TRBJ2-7	TGTGCCAGCGCGCCGGGACAAGTTGGATACGAGCAGTACTTC	CASAPGQVGYEQYF
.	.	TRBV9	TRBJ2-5	TGTGCCAGCAGCGTAGGAGAAGGGGGGGCCCAAGAGACCCAGTACTTC	CASSVGEGGAQETQYF
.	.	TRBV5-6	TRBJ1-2	TGTGCCAGCAGCTCAGTACGGGTTCGCTATGGCTACACCTTC	CASSSVRVRYGYTF
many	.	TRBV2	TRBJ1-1	TGTGCCAGCACTGAAGGCGTGAACACTGAAGCTTTCTTT	CASTEGVNTEAFF
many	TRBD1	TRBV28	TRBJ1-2	TGTGCCAGCATTTCGGACAGGGTCAAGGGCTACACCTTC	CASISDRVKGYTF
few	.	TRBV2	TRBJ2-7	TGTGCCAGCAGTGTTCAGGGTTTCAACGAGCAGTACTTC	CASSVQGFNEQYF
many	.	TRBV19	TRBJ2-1	TGTGCCAGTAGTATAGGCGGGTTCTACAATGAGCAGTTCTTC	CASSIGGFYNEQFF
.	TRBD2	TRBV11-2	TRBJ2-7	TGTGCCAGCCAACTAGCGGGAGTGGGATACGAGCAGTACTTC	CASQLAGVGYEQYF
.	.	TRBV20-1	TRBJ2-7	TGCAGTGCTAGAGATCTAGCGAAAGGCGAGCAGTACTTC	CSARDLAKGEQYF
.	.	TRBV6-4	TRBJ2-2	TGTGCCAGCAGCCCAAAGTGGTATTTCGATACCGGGGAGCTGTTTTTT	CASSPKWYFDTGELFF
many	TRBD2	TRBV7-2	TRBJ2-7	TGTGCCAGCAGCTTAGCAGGGGCTAGCGGGAGGATGGGCGAGCAGTACTTC	CASSLAGASGRMGEQYF
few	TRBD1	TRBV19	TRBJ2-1	TGTGCCAGTAGCACAGGGGCCTTCTACAATGAGCAGTTCTTC	CASSTGAFYNEQFF
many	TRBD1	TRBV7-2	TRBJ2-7	TGTGCCAGCACCCCCCAACCCGGGACAGGGTCGGGCTCCTACGAGCAGTACTTC	CASTPQPGTGSGSYEQYF
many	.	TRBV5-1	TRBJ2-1	TGCGCCAGCAGCTTGTCCCCAGGGATGCGTGAGCAGTTCTTC	CASSLSPGMREQFF
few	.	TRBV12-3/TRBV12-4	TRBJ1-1	TGTGCCAGCAGTTCCGATTTCTCAGGGAACACTGAAGCTTTCTTT	CASSSDFSGNTEAFF
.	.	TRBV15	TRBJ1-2	TGTGCCACCAGCAGGAGAAAGGACTATGGCTACACCTTC	CATSRRKDYGYTF
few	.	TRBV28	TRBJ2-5	TGTGCCAGCAGTTTGTACGGGGAGGGGGTCAGAGAGACCCAGTACTTC	CASSLYGEGVRETQYF